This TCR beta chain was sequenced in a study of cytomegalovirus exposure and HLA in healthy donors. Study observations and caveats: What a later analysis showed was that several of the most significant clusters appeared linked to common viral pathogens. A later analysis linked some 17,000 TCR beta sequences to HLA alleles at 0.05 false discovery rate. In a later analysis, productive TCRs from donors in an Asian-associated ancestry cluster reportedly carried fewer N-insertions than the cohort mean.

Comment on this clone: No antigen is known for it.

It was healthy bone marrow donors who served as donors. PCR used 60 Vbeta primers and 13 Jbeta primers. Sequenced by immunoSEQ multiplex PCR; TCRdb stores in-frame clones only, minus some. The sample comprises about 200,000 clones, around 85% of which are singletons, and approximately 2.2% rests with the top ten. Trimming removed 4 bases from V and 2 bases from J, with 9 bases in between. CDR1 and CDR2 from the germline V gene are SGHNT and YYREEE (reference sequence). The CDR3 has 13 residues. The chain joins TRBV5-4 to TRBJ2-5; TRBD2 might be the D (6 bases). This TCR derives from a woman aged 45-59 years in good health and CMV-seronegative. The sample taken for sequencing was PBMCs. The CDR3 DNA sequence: TGTGCCAGCAGCCACGGAGGGCAAGAGACCCAGTACTTC. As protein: CASSHGGQETQYF. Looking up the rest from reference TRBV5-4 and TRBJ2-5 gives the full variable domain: ETGVTQSPTHLIKTRGQQVTLRCSSQSGHNTVSWYQQALGQGPQFIFQYYREEENGRGNFPPRFSGLQFPNYSSELNVNALELDDSALYLCASSHGGQETQYFGPGTRLLVL.